These 19 T cell receptor beta chains came from one sample sequenced in a study of siplizumab effects on memory and regulatory T cells. TCRdb's table, derived via immunoSEQ multiplex PCR, lists solely in-frame clones and lacks some. The repertoire holds about 100,000 clones, about 90% seen once, with 0.55% to 0.95% in the top ten. The sequencing input was Tregs sorted from blood. Receptors originate from a human donor in good health.

The chain recombines TRBV19 with TRBJ2-7; a weak D match, TRBD2 (5 bases). The ends were cut back, 7 bases at V and 5 bases at J, with 21 bases in the middle. Germline-derived CDR1 and CDR2 are LNHDA and SQIVND (reference sequence). The CDR3 sequence is 15 residues long. The CDR3 region is CASTTGGGSTDEQYF. The CDR3 DNA reads TGTGCCAGTACGACGGGTGGAGGCTCGACCGACGAGCAGTACTTC.

This clone was seen only once. The chain joins TRBV19 to TRBJ2-5; 9 positions match TRBD1. Germline values: CDR1 LNHDA, CDR2 SQIVND (reference sequence). V shed 6 bases, J shed 5 bases, and the junction held 10 bases outside the gene matches. CDR3 length equals 15 residues. This CDR3 reads CASRGLTGGKETQYF. For the CDR3, the DNA is TGTGCCAGTAGGGGTCTTACAGGGGGCAAGGAGACCCAGTACTTC.

The gene calls are TRBV5-1 and TRBJ2-3, with a possible D match to TRBD1 (5 bases). Trimming removed 2 bases at V and 1 base at J, with 8 bases between. This CDR3 has 14 residues. Germline V gives CDR1 SGHRS, CDR2 YFSETQ. CDR3 sequence (DNA): TGCGCCAGCAGCTTTGCAGGGCGCACAGATACGCAGTATTTT. This codes for CASSFAGRTDTQYF.

The J gene is TRBJ2-6, the V gene TRBV29-1, with D tentatively TRBD1 or TRBD2 (5 bases each). Germline V gene lookup returns CDR1 SQVTM and CDR2 ANQGSEA. The ends were cut back, 2 bases at V and 0 bases at J, with 11 bases in the middle. The CDR3 spans 16 residues. The CDR3 DNA reads TGCAGCGTTGAAAACGAGAGGGGCTCTGGGGCCAACGTCCTGACTTTC. Translated, it gives CSVENERGSGANVLTF.

V usage is TRBV11-2 and J usage is TRBJ1-1, with 12 bases aligning to TRBD1. Germline V gene lookup returns CDR1 SGHAT and CDR2 FQNNGV. V dropped 3 bases and J dropped 1; count of bases not matched to a gene: 12. This CDR3 contains 19 residues. Written as DNA, the CDR3 is TGTGCCAGCAGCTTTTTGGCGGGACAGGGGGCGCGAAGGAACACTGAAGCTTTCTTT. It yields the protein CASSFLAGQGARRNTEAFF.

The chain carries TRBV5-1 and TRBJ2-3, with TRBD2 matching over 7 bases. Per the germline V gene, CDR1 is SGHRS and CDR2 is YFSETQ. This CDR3 comprises 16 residues. Trimming removed 4 bases from V and 4 bases from J; junction bases left unmatched: 12. CDR3 DNA sequence: TGCGCCAGCAGCCTCGATGCTGCGGGAGTTGCAGATACGCAGTATTTT. Encoded protein: CASSLDAAGVADTQYF.

The chain recombines TRBV2 with TRBJ2-7, with D hard to call. The CDR3 length is 15 residues. Germline-derived CDR1 and CDR2 are SNHLY and FYNNEI. Deletions cut 4 bases from V and 0 bases from J, with 13 bases between. The CDR3 region has the DNA TGTGCCAGCAGTGTAATCGGGCTGCACTCCTACGAGCAGTACTTC. Its protein product is CASSVIGLHSYEQYF.

The rearrangement uses TRBV19 and TRBJ2-5; D is uncertain. Trimming removed 10 bases from V and 2 bases from J, with 14 bases in between. Germline V lookup: CDR1 LNHDA, CDR2 SQIVND (reference sequence). The CDR3 has 13 residues. This chain's CDR3 is CATAIGLQETQYF. CDR3 coding DNA: TGTGCCACAGCTATTGGCCTACAAGAGACCCAGTACTTC.

The V and J genes are TRBV7-6 and TRBJ2-2; D gene uncertain. Germline V CDR1 and CDR2: SGHVS, FNYEAQ. V lost 2 bases and J lost 7, with 8 bases in between. The CDR3 totals 13 residues. This CDR3 reads CASSLMANGELFF. The CDR3 DNA reads as TGTGCCAGCAGCTTAATGGCGAACGGGGAGCTGTTTTTT.

This CDR3 reads CASRSGTADGYTF. The DNA for the CDR3 is TGTGCCAGCAGGTCCGGGACGGCCGATGGCTACACCTTC. V gene TRBV28 combines with J gene TRBJ1-2, with D possibly matching TRBD1 (5 bases). Germline values: CDR1 MDHEN, CDR2 SYDVKM. There are 13 residues in the CDR3. Trimming shortened V by 6 bases and J by 6 bases, and 14 bases separated the two germline ends.

This clone appeared once. The chain joins TRBV19 to TRBJ2-4; a weak D match, TRBD1 (6 bases). The CDR3 has 17 residues. Trimming took off 3 bases at V and 7 bases at J, with 22 bases between the two ends. Germline CDR1 LNHDA, CDR2 SQIVND (reference sequence). The CDR3 loop is CASSISGAGALRNIQYF. The CDR3 DNA reads TGTGCCAGTAGTATCTCAGGGGCAGGGGCCCTGAGGAACATTCAGTACTTC.

V usage is TRBV6-1 and J usage is TRBJ1-5, with D unresolved. The V gene lost 3 bases and the J gene lost 3 bases, with 12 bases spanning the gap. The CDR3 length is 15 residues. Germline V lookup: CDR1 MNHNS, CDR2 SASEGT. This chain's CDR3 is CASSEQPDTNQPQHF. The CDR3, as DNA: TGTGCCAGCAGTGAGCAGCCGGATACCAATCAGCCCCAGCATTTT.

The chain carries TRBV7-9 and TRBJ1-3, with TRBD1 as a possible D gene (5 bases). The ends were cut back, 5 bases at V and 4 bases at J, with 12 bases in the middle. This CDR3 has 14 residues. Germline V gene lookup returns CDR1 SEHNR and CDR2 FQNEAQ (reference sequence). CDR3 region: CASSRDSSGNTIYF. CDR3 DNA: TGTGCCAGCAGCAGGGACTCTTCCGGAAACACCATATATTTT.

This chain joins TRBV19 and TRBJ2-6; TRBD2 might be the D (6 bases). V dropped 4 bases and J dropped 1 base, with 11 bases sitting between them. Germline CDR1 LNHDA, CDR2 SQIVND (reference sequence). The CDR3 spans 16 residues. The CDR3 DNA reads TGTGCCAGTAGTACTCGGGGACTTTCTGGGGCCAACGTCCTGACTTTC. It translates to CASSTRGLSGANVLTF.

V is TRBV9 and J is TRBJ2-7; 10 bases fit TRBD2. The V segment lost 0 bases and the J segment 6 bases; nucleotides outside the gene matches: 6. CDR1 is SGDLS and CDR2 is YYNGEE in the germline V gene. The CDR3 sequence is 15 residues long. The DNA for the CDR3 is TGTGCCAGCAGCGTAGAGTGGACTAGCGGAGGCGAGCAGTACTTC. It encodes CASSVEWTSGGEQYF.

The rearrangement links TRBV18 to TRBJ2-1; possible D gene TRBD2, 7 bases. V shed 3 bases and J shed 6 bases, with 15 bases lying between them. The CDR3 sequence is 15 residues long. CDR1 and CDR2 from the germline V gene are KGHSH and LQKENI. CDR3: CASSPGGARPNEQFF. The CDR3 DNA reads as TGTGCCAGCTCACCGGGGGGGGCGCGCCCCAATGAGCAGTTCTTC.

This chain links TRBV11-1 with TRBJ2-4; no clear D gene. V lost 5 bases and J lost 0, with 11 bases in between. CDR3 length: 15 amino acids. Germline CDR1 SGHAT, CDR2 FQDESV (reference sequence). The CDR3 loop is CASSPRPGAKNIQYF. The CDR3, as DNA: TGTGCCAGCAGCCCGCGCCCGGGAGCCAAAAACATTCAGTACTTC.

The rearrangement uses TRBV11-2 and TRBJ2-5, with 9 bases matching TRBD1. The ends lost 1 base at V and 2 bases at J; junction bases unmatched: 5. The CDR3 runs to 16 residues. CDR1 is SGHAT and CDR2 is FQNNGV in the germline V gene. CDR3 sequence reads: CASSLGLGTGQETQYF. The CDR3 coding sequence is TGTGCCAGCAGCTTAGGTTTGGGGACAGGGCAAGAGACCCAGTACTTC.

The V call is TRBV5-1, the J call TRBJ2-3; the match to TRBD2 covers 9 bases. With 4 bases clipped from V and 2 bases from J, the junction kept 11 bases outside the gene matches. From germline, CDR1 is SGHRS and CDR2 YFSETQ. The CDR3 has 17 amino acids. The CDR3: CASSPRKVAGVTDTQYF. For the CDR3, the DNA is TGCGCCAGCAGCCCGAGGAAGGTAGCGGGAGTCACAGATACGCAGTATTTT.